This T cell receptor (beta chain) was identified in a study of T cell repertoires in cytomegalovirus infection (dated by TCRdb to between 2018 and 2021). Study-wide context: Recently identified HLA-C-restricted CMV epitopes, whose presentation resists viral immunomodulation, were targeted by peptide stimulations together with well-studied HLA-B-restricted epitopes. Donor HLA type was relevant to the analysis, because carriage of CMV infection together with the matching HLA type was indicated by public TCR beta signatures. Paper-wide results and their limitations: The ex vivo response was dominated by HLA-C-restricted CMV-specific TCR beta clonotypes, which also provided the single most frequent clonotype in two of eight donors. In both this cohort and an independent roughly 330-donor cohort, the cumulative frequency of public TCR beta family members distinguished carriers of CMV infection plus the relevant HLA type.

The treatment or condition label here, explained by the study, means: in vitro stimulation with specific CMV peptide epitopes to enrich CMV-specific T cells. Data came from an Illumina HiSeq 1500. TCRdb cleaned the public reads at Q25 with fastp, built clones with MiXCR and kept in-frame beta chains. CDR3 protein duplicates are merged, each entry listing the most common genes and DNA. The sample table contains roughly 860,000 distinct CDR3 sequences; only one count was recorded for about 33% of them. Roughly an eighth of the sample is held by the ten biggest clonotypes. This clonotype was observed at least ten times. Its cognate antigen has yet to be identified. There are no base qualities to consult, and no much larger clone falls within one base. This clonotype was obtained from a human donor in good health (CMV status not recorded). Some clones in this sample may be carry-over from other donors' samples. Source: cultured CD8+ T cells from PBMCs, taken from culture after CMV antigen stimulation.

The DNA reads as follows: TGTGCCAGCAGTGACGGGACTACGAGCACAGATACGCAGTATTTT. Its protein is CASSDGTTSTDTQYF. The chain is encoded by TRBV7-9 joined to TRBJ2-3; 7 bases in between match TRBD2. CDR1 and CDR2 were assigned from the germline V gene (reference sequence) as SEHNR and FQNEAQ. The CDR3 covers 15 residues, taking in both the cysteine and the phenylalanine. The read is trimmed to its CDR3 DNA, 45 bases read in frame from base 1. The germline V end is reduced by 6 bases and the J end by 0 bases; junction bases left unmatched: 6. This CDR3, with the reference TRBV7-9 and TRBJ2-3 proteins standing in past its ends, gives the full variable domain DTGVSQNPRHKITKRGQNVTFRCDPISEHNRLYWYRQTLGQGPEFLTYFQNEAQLEKSRLLSDRFSAERPKGSFSTLEIQRTEQGDSAMYLCASSDGTTSTDTQYFGPGTRLTVL.